This TCR beta chain was sequenced during a study of blood T cells in healthy people across ages. In its sample, this clonotype was seen many times. Its target is unknown. Next came a second PCR, run for about 6 to 11 cycles, which used a sample-barcoded 5' primer along with a J-beta primer mix. Each CDR3 protein gets one entry after TCRdb re-called the 5' RACE reads with MiXCR. Counted here are around 900,000 distinct CDR3 sequences, around 30% occurring once; the ten biggest clones make up roughly 17%. Study-level points and caveats: Samples with more naive T cells showed higher observed beta diversity. Long-lived donors carried more naive CD4+ cells and greater diversity than aged donors. Without sorted subsets, naive and antigen-experienced compartments could not be conclusively compared. CMV status of donors was not determined, possibly confounding expanded clonotype changes.

CDR1 is SGHRS and CDR2 is YFSETQ in the germline V gene. V shed 0 bases and J shed 2 bases, with 12 bases lying between them. The CDR3 is made up of 15 amino acids. This TCR was sampled from a woman of 80 years or more in good health. Sequencing used blood. This chain joins TRBV5-1 and TRBJ2-7; maybe TRBD1 (5 bases). CDR3 DNA: TGCGCCAGCAGCTTGGACAGGTCCCCTCCCTACGAGCAGTACTTC. As protein: CASSLDRSPPYEQYF.